This T cell receptor (beta chain) came from a study of CD8 T cells in ankylosing spondylitis. General study results and limits: Significantly higher representation of disease-linked clones was reported for matched ankylosing spondylitis synovial fluid. Characteristic of ankylosing spondylitis blood, it appeared, was a TCR beta motif comprising roughly eight highly homologous variants.

The germline V gene has CDR1 LNHDA and CDR2 SQIVND (reference sequence). The CDR3 has 17 amino acids. V shed 5 bases and J 6 bases; nucleotides not matched to a gene: 17. TCRdb processed the 5' RACE reads anew with MiXCR; each CDR3 protein has one entry. Seen here are 650,000 to 800,000 distinct CDR3 sequences, around 20% observed once, and the top ten hold about 19%. Only a few counts were recorded for this clonotype. What it binds is not known. The V call is TRBV19, the J call TRBJ1-2, with 8 bases lining up with TRBD1. The sequence was obtained from a male donor with ankylosing spondylitis. Sequenced material: blood, either unsorted or a sorted T cell fraction (not recorded which). The CDR3 nucleotides read TGTGCCAGTAGTTTGGTTGGGACAGGAGAACTCCGGCATGGCTACACCTTC. Translated: CASSLVGTGELRHGYTF.